This TCR beta chain was obtained from a study of cytomegalovirus exposure and HLA in healthy donors. Overall study context: Earlier findings included some 120 million unique TCR beta sequences obtained from about 170 million T cells.

As for the donors, each was a healthy bone marrow donor. Per germline, CDR1 MNHEY and CDR2 SMNVEV (reference sequence). The CDR3 loop spans 15 amino acids. Trimming left V 7 bases short and J 3 bases short, with 16 bases between. PCR primers comprised 60 Vbeta and 13 Jbeta primers. TCRdb's table, derived via immunoSEQ multiplex PCR, lists solely in-frame clones and lacks some. Of about 88,000 clones listed, about 69% are singletons. Study conclusions and caveats: The authors assumed roughly uniform sequencing depth across donors for presence/absence analyses. Rarity characterized most TCR sequences, yet some public TCRs appeared in many donors.

To note about this clone: The antigen is undetermined.

The clonotype originates from a woman aged 18-29 years in good health and CMV-seropositive. The material sequenced was PBMCs. The chain employs TRBV27 and TRBJ2-1; perhaps TRBD2 as D (5 bases). CDR3 in amino acids: CASTLSGGGYNEQFF. CDR3 in DNA: TGTGCCAGCACCTTATCCGGAGGTGGCTACAATGAGCAGTTCTTC.